The TCR beta chain described here comes from a study of radiation and T cells in renal cell carcinoma. Broader study findings: Pretreatment tumor biopsies were lacking, so baseline clonotypes are unknown.

The method was immunoSEQ multiplex PCR; TCRdb's version includes in-frame clones alone and lacks a portion of them. The sample has 110,000 to 150,000 clones, over 65% seen once. There are 14 residues in the CDR3. Germline V gene sequence: CDR1 SGHVS, CDR2 FQNEAQ. Trimming cost V 5 bases and J 8 bases, with 18 bases left between them. As concerns this clone: Its antigen is unidentified.

The time point here: baseline pretreatment blood. Treatment given: 15 Gy SBRT to primary tumor, nephrectomy 4 weeks later. This chain joins TRBV7-8 and TRBJ1-2; TRBD1 might be the D (6 bases). This receptor was taken from a woman in her forties or fifties with renal cell carcinoma. Sequences were derived from blood, sampled from a patient whose treatment included radiotherapy and nephrectomy. In DNA form, the CDR3 reads TGTGCCAGCAGCCCCCGGACAGTTCGAGGGGGCTACACCTTC. Encoded protein: CASSPRTVRGGYTF.